This TCR beta chain originates from a study of vaccination effects on CD4 cells after COVID-19. Study summary: A couple of convalescent patients were sampled 16 days and one week before vaccination. Study results and limitations: The study got few convalescent patients and did not collect any early post-infection timepoints.

Note on this clone: What it binds is unknown.

The CDR3 spans 17 residues. V was pared by 0 bases and J by 5 bases, with 17 bases between. CDR1 is SGDLS, CDR2 YYNGEE, per germline. Repertoires were generated with immunoSEQ multiplex PCR, while TCRdb's copy carries only in-frame clones and drops some. The repertoire holds about 47,000 clones, with about 76% as singletons. Culture proceeded for 10 days, and CD4+ T cells were then isolated. The material sequenced was CD4+ T cells from PBMCs cultured without peptide, taken before COVID-19 vaccination. This chain links TRBV9 with TRBJ2-2; D not certain. The clonotype originates from a human donor who had a prior SARS-CoV-2 infection. The CDR3 loop is CASSVAGSNSKTGELFF. Here the CDR3 DNA reads TGTGCCAGCAGCGTAGCTGGGTCCAACAGCAAGACCGGGGAGCTGTTTTTT.